The 10 T cell receptor beta chains listed next were all sequenced from one sample in a study of blood T cell repertoires in COVID-19. The method was immunoSEQ multiplex PCR; TCRdb's version includes in-frame clones alone and lacks a portion of them. Of about 200,000 clones in the sample, 86% were seen once. The sequenced sample consisted of peripheral blood. Receptors originate from a woman between 45 and 65 years old with acute or convalescent COVID-19.

This clone was observed once. J is TRBJ1-4 and V is TRBV27, with D tentatively TRBD1 (6 bases). This CDR3 region has 17 residues. Per germline, CDR1 MNHEY and CDR2 SMNVEV (reference sequence). Trimming left V 1 base short and J 7 bases short, with 19 bases between. CDR3 sequence: CASSLFPSQGLGEKLFF. In nucleotides, the CDR3 is TGTGCCAGCAGTTTATTCCCTTCACAGGGCCTAGGTGAAAAACTGTTTTTT.

V gene TRBV7-2 combines with J gene TRBJ2-7, with 12 bases fitting TRBD1. The trim removed 4 bases at V and 5 bases at J, leaving 6 bases unmatched. The CDR3 is 15 amino acids. CDR1 and CDR2 from the germline V gene are SGHTA and FQGNSA. The CDR3 DNA follows: TGTGCCAGCAGCTCAAGGGACAGGGGGCCTAACGAGCAGTACTTC. It encodes CASSSRDRGPNEQYF.

The chain recombines TRBV19 with TRBJ2-2, with TRBD2 identical over 15 bases. The ends lost 7 bases at V and 3 bases at J; junction bases unmatched: 9. Germline V gene sequence: CDR1 LNHDA, CDR2 SQIVND (reference sequence). This CDR3 spans 18 amino acids. CDR3 in DNA: TGTGCCAGTATCCCCGGGACTAGCGGGAGGTGGTACACCGGGGAGCTGTTTTTT. Its translation: CASIPGTSGRWYTGELFF.

V gene TRBV10-2 combines with J gene TRBJ1-3, with D possibly being TRBD1 (6 bases). CDR3 length: 18 residues. V was clipped by 1 base and J by 2 bases, with 18 bases between them. Germline CDR1 and CDR2: WSHSY and SAAADI. The CDR3 reads CASSEFIGTLGPGNTIYF. CDR3 sequence (DNA): TGCGCCAGCAGTGAGTTTATAGGGACACTTGGGCCTGGAAACACCATATATTTT.

This chain connects TRBV11-2 to TRBJ2-5; 8 positions agree with TRBD1. Trimming cost V 5 bases and J 4 bases; bases outside gene matches: 9. Germline V gene lookup returns CDR1 SGHAT and CDR2 FQNNGV. This CDR3 is 15 amino acids long. The CDR3 loop is CASSTGQGAGETQYF. CDR3 DNA sequence: TGTGCCAGCAGCACGGGGCAGGGGGCGGGAGAGACCCAGTACTTC.

The chain is built from TRBV29-1 and TRBJ2-7; the D gene is possibly TRBD2 (6 bases). The CDR3 runs 14 residues. Germline lookup yields CDR1 SQVTM and CDR2 ANQGSEA. V shed 2 bases and J shed 2 bases, with 13 bases lying between them. The CDR3 sequence is CSVERDSLPYEQYF. As DNA, the CDR3 is TGCAGCGTTGAAAGGGACTCTCTGCCCTACGAGCAGTACTTC.

V and J are TRBV27 and TRBJ2-3, with TRBD1 as a possible D gene (5 bases). The germline V gene encodes CDR1 MNHEY and CDR2 SMNVEV (reference sequence). Trimming took 10 bases from V and 8 from J, leaving 13 bases between them. CDR3 length: 11 amino acids. The CDR3 loop reads CAIARGGTQYF. The CDR3 DNA is TGTGCCATCGCAAGGGGCGGTACGCAGTATTTT.

The rearrangement uses TRBV30 and TRBJ2-3, with a tentative D call TRBD2 (5 bases). This CDR3 is 13 amino acids long. Germline CDR1 is GTSNPN and CDR2 is SVGIG (reference sequence). V lost 5 bases to trimming and J lost 2 bases, with 11 bases between them. As DNA, the CDR3 is TGTGCCTGGGCCGGCGGGCTCACAGATACGCAGTATTTT. Protein sequence: CAWAGGLTDTQYF.

The chain couples TRBV5-1 to TRBJ1-6, with D possibly TRBD1 on 5 matching bases. The CDR3 contains 15 residues. Deletions cut 4 bases from V and 7 bases from J, with 15 bases between. From germline, CDR1 is SGHRS and CDR2 YFSETQ. The CDR3 DNA follows: TGCGCCAGCAGCCTTGGGGGGGTAGGGAATTCACCCCTCCACTTT. Amino acid sequence: CASSLGGVGNSPLHF.

V is TRBV10-3 and J is TRBJ1-5; TRBD1 matches at 7 bases. The germline V gene encodes CDR1 ENHRY and CDR2 SYGVKD. The CDR3 is 15 residues long. V was pared by 2 bases and J by 5 bases, with 6 bases of the junction left unmatched. The CDR3 sequence is CAISEQQGLDQPQHF. Here the CDR3 DNA reads TGTGCCATCAGTGAGCAACAGGGGTTAGATCAGCCCCAGCATTTT.